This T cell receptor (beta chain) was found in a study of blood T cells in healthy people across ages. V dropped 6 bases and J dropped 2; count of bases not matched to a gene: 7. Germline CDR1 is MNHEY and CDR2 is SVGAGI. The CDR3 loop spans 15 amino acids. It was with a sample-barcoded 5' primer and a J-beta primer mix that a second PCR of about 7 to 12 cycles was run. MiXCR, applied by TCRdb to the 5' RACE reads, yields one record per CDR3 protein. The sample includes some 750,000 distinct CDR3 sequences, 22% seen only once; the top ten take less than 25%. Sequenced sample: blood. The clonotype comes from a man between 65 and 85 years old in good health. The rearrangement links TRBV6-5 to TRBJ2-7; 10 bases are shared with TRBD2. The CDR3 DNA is TGTGCCAGCAGCCTTAGCGGGGGGACTACCTACGAGCAGTACTTC. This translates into CASSLSGGTTYEQYF.